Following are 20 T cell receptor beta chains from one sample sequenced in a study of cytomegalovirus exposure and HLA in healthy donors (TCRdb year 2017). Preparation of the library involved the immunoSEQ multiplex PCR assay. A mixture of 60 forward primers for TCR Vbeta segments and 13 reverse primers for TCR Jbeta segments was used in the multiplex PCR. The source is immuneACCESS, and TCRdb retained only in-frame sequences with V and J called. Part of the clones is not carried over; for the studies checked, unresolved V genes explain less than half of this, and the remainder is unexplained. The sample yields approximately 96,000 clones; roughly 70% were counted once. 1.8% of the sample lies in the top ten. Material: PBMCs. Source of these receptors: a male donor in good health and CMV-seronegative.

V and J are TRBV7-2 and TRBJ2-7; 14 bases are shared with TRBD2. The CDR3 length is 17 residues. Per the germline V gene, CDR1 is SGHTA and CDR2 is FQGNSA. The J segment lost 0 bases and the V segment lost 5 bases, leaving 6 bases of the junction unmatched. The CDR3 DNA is TGTGCCAGCAGCCCTCTCGGGACTAGCGGGAGCTCCTACGAGCAGTACTTC. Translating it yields CASSPLGTSGSSYEQYF.

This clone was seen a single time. CDR3 DNA: TGTGCCTGGAGGGGAGGGGTTAGCACAGATACGCAGTATTTT. As protein: CAWRGGVSTDTQYF. V gene TRBV30 combines with J gene TRBJ2-3; 7 bases align to TRBD2. The CDR3 contains 14 residues. With V trimmed by 3 bases and J by 0 bases, 3 bases remained unmatched. The germline V gene has CDR1 GTSNPN and CDR2 SVGIG (reference sequence).

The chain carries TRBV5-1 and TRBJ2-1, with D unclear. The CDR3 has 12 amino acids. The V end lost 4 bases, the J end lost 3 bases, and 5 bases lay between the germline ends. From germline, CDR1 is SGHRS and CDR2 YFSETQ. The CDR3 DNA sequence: TGCGCCAGCAGCCACAGCTACAATGAGCAGTTCTTC. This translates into CASSHSYNEQFF. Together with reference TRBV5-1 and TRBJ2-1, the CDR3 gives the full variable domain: KAGVTQTPRYLIKTRGQQVTLSCSPISGHRSVSWYQQTPGQGLQFLFEYFSETQRNKGNFPGRFSGRQFSNSRSEMNVSTLELGDSALYLCASSHSYNEQFFGPGTRLTVL.

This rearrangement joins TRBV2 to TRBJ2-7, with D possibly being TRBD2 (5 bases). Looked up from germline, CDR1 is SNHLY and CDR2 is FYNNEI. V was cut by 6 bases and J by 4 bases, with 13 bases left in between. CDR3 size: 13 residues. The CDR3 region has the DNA TGTGCCAGCAGCGAACTAGAGAGGTACGAGCAGTACTTC. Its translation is CASSELERYEQYF. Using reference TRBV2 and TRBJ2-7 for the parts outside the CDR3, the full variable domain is EPEVTQTPSHQVTQMGQEVILRCVPISNHLYFYWYRQILGQKVEFLVSFYNNEISEKSEIFDDQFSVERPDGSNFTLKIRSTKLEDSAMYFCASSELERYEQYFGPGTRLTVT.

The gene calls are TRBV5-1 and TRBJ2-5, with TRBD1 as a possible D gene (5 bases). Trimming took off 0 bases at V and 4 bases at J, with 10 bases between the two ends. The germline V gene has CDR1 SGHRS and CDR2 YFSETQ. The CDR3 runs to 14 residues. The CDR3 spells CASSLDGAGETQYF. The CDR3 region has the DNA TGCGCCAGCAGCTTGGATGGGGCCGGAGAGACCCAGTACTTC. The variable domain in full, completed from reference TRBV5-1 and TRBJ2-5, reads KAGVTQTPRYLIKTRGQQVTLSCSPISGHRSVSWYQQTPGQGLQFLFEYFSETQRNKGNFPGRFSGRQFSNSRSEMNVSTLELGDSALYLCASSLDGAGETQYFGPGTRLLVL.

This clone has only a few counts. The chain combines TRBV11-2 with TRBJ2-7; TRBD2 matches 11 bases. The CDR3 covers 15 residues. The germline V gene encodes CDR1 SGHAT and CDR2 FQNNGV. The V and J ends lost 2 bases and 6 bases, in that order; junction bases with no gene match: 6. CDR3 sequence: CASSLTGTSGREQYF. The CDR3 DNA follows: TGTGCCAGCAGCTTAACCGGGACTAGCGGCCGCGAGCAGTACTTC.

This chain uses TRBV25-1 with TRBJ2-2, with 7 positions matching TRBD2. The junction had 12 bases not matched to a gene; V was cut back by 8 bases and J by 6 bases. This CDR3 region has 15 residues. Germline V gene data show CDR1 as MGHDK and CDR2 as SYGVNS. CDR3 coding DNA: TGTGCCAGCCGGGGGGAAGGGGAAGCGTCCGGGGAGCTGTTTTTT. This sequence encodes CASRGEGEASGELFF.

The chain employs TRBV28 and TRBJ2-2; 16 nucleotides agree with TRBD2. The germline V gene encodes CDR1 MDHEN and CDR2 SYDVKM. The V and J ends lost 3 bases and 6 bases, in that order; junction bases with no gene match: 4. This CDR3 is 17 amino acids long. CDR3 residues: CASSFWGLAGGPGELFF. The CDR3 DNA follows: TGTGCCAGCAGTTTTTGGGGACTAGCGGGAGGGCCCGGGGAGCTGTTTTTT.

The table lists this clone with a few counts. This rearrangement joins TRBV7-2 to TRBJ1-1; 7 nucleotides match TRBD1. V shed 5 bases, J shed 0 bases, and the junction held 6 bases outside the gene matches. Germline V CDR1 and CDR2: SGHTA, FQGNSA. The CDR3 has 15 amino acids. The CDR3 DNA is TGTGCCAGCAGCCCCCCGGGACAGATGAACACTGAAGCTTTCTTT. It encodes CASSPPGQMNTEAFF. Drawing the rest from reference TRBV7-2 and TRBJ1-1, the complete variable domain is GAGVSQSPSNKVTEKGKDVELRCDPISGHTALYWYRQSLGQGLEFLIYFQGNSAPDKSGLPSDRFSAERTGGSVSTLTIQRTQQEDSAVYLCASSPPGQMNTEAFFGQGTRLTVV.

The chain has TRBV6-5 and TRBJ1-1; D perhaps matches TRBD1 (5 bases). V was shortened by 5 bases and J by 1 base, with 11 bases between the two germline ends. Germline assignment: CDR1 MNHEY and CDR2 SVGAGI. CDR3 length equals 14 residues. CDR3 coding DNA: TGTGCCAGCAGTGTGGGGGGACCGAACACTGAAGCTTTCTTT. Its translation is CASSVGGPNTEAFF.

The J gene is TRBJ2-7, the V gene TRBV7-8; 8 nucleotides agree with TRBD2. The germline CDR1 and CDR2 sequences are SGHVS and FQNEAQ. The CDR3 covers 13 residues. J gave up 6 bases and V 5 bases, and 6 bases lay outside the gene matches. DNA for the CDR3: TGTGCCAGCAGCCTGACTAGCGATACCGAGCAGTACTTC. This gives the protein CASSLTSDTEQYF.

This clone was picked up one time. CDR3 DNA: TGCGCCAGCAGTGAGTCACCCGGAGGACAGGGTTTAAGCGAGCAGTACTTC. Protein product: CASSESPGGQGLSEQYF. This chain links TRBV10-2 with TRBJ2-5; TRBD1 aligns across 8 bases. The end of the DNA is better explained by TRBJ2-7, so the J call may be wrong. This CDR3 region has 17 residues. In germline, CDR1 is WSHSY, CDR2 SAAADI.

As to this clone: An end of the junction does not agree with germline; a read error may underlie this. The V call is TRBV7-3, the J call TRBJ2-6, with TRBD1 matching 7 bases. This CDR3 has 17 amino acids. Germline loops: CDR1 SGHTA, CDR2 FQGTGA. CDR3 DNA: TGTGTCAGCAGCTTCTCGGGACAGTTCTCTGGGGCCAACGTCCTGACTTTC. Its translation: CVSSFSGQFSGANVLTF.

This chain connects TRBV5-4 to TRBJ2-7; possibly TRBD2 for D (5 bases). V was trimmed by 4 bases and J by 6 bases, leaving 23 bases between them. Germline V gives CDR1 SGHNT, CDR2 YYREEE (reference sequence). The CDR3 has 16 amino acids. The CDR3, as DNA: TGTGCCAGCAGCCCCTCGCCCCTCGGACTCTCTGTCGAGCAGTACTTC. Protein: CASSPSPLGLSVEQYF. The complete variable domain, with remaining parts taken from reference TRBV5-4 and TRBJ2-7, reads ETGVTQSPTHLIKTRGQQVTLRCSSQSGHNTVSWYQQALGQGPQFIFQYYREEENGRGNFPPRFSGLQFPNYSSELNVNALELDDSALYLCASSPSPLGLSVEQYFGPGTRLTVT.

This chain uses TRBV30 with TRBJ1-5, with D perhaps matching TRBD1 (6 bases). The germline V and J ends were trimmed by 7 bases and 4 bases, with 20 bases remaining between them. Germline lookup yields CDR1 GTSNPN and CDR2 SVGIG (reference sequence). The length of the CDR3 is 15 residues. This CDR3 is CAFDGGPVRNQPQHF. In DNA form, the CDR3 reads TGTGCCTTTGACGGGGGGCCGGTTAGAAATCAGCCCCAGCATTTT.

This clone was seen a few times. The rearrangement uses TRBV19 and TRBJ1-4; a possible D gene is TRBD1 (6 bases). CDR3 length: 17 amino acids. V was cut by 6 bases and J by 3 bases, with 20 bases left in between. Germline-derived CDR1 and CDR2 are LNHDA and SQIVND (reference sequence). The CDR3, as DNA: TGTGCCAGTAGCCCCCAGATTCCAGGGGCGGCTAATGAAAAACTGTTTTTT. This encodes CASSPQIPGAANEKLFF.

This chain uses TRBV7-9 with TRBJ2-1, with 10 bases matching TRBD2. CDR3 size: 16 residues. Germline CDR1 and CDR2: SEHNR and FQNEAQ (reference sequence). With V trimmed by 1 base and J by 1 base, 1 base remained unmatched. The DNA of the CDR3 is TGTGCCAGCAGCTTAGTACTAGCGGGATCCTACAATGAGCAGTTCTTC. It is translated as CASSLVLAGSYNEQFF.

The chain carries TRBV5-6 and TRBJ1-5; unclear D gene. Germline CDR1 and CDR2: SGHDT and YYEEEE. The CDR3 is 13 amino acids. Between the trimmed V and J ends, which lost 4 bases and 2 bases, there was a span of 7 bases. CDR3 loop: CASSTRGNQPQHF. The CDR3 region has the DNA TGTGCCAGCAGCACCCGGGGCAATCAGCCCCAGCATTTT.

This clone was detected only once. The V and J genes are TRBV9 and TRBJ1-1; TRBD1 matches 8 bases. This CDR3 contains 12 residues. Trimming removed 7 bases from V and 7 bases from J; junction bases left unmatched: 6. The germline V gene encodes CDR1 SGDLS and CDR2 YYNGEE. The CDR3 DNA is TGTGCCAGCGGGCCAGGGGGCGTTGAAGCTTTCTTT. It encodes CASGPGGVEAFF.

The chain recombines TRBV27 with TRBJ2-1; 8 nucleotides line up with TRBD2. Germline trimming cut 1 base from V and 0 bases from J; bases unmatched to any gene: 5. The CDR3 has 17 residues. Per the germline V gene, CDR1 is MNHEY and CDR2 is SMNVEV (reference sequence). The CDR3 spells CASSLFTSGISYNEQFF. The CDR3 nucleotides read TGTGCCAGCAGTTTATTTACTAGCGGAATCTCCTACAATGAGCAGTTCTTC.